The 30 T cell receptor beta chains given below trace back to one sample, sequenced in a study of PD-1 blockade in classical Hodgkin lymphoma. The data were produced by immunoSEQ multiplex PCR, yet TCRdb's version contains in-frame clones alone and is incomplete. The sample has 7,000 or so clones, over 45% seen once. The time point: cycle 4 day 1 (C4D1), after less than 7 weeks of nivolumab. All the patients suffered relapse after autologous stem cell transplantation, and brentuximab vedotin exposure differed. Isolation of CD8+ T cells from thawed PBMCs used magnetic negative selection. The material was CD8+ T cells from blood, obtained before the fourth cycle of nivolumab. These receptors were taken from a human donor with classical Hodgkin lymphoma.

This clone was observed once. V is TRBV9 and J is TRBJ2-5; the D is unclear. The germline V gene has CDR1 SGDLS and CDR2 YYNGEE. The length of the CDR3 is 13 residues. V dropped 2 bases and J dropped 2 bases, with 7 bases sitting between them. CDR3 in DNA: TGTGCCAGCAGCGTTTACCCTCAAGAGACCCAGTACTTC. The encoded protein is CASSVYPQETQYF.

This clone was seen just once. The V gene is TRBV6-5, the J gene TRBJ1-1, with D tentatively TRBD1 (5 bases). V dropped 6 bases and J dropped 10 bases, with 9 bases sitting between them. The length of the CDR3 is 10 residues. Germline loops: CDR1 MNHEY, CDR2 SVGAGI. The chain's CDR3 is CASRGLRAFF. DNA of the CDR3: TGTGCCAGCAGGGGACTACGAGCTTTCTTT.

The V call is TRBV5-1, the J call TRBJ1-2; a possible D gene is TRBD1 (6 bases). Trimming pared 3 bases from V and 3 bases from J, leaving 15 bases between. Germline V CDR1 and CDR2: SGHRS, YFSETQ. This CDR3 comprises 15 residues. Here the CDR3 DNA reads TGCGCCAGCAGCTGGGGTCAGGGGCCGGACTATGGCTACACCTTC. It codes for CASSWGQGPDYGYTF.

The chain joins TRBV6-5 to TRBJ1-4; D is uncertain. With 9 bases removed from V and 5 bases from J, the gap between germline ends came to 10 bases. The germline V gene encodes CDR1 MNHEY and CDR2 SVGAGI. The CDR3 runs 12 residues. In DNA form, the CDR3 reads TGTGCCAGTTCGGGGAGGAATGAAAAACTGTTTTTT. It translates to CASSGRNEKLFF.

The chain uses TRBV29-1 and TRBJ1-4; no definite D call. The CDR3 sequence is 10 residues long. Germline lookup yields CDR1 SQVTM and CDR2 ANQGSEA. The V end lost 7 bases, the J end lost 5 bases, and 5 bases lay between the germline ends. The CDR3 DNA reads as TGCAGCGCCCAGAATGAAAAACTGTTTTTT. This gives the protein CSAQNEKLFF.

This clone showed up just a few times. The J gene is TRBJ2-7, the V gene TRBV7-8, with 10 bases lining up with TRBD1. The V gene's germline CDR1 is SGHVS and CDR2 FQNEAQ. V dropped 3 bases and J dropped 2; count of bases not matched to a gene: 7. The CDR3 runs to 16 residues. CDR3 region: CASSLYAGTGAYEQYF. CDR3 in DNA: TGTGCCAGCAGCTTGTACGCCGGGACAGGGGCCTACGAGCAGTACTTC.

The CDR3 here is CASSLTPNTGELFF. CDR3 in DNA: TGTGCCAGCAGCTTGACTCCAAACACCGGGGAGCTGTTTTTT. The rearrangement uses TRBV7-6 and TRBJ2-2, with D hard to call. V shed 3 bases and J shed 2 bases, with 7 bases lying between them. Germline V CDR1 and CDR2: SGHVS, FNYEAQ. The CDR3 contains 14 residues.

Notes on this clone: Germline is not matched at one junction end, which may reflect a read error. The rearrangement uses TRBV7-7 and TRBJ2-5, with D maybe TRBD2 (5 bases). CDR1 is SSHAT and CDR2 is FNYEAQ in the germline V gene (reference sequence). CDR3 size: 15 residues. CDR3 sequence (DNA): TGTGCTAGCAGCTTAGCGAGGGCAGAACAAGAGACCCAGTACTTC. Residues: CASSLARAEQETQYF.

The CDR3 DNA reads TGTGCCAGCTCTGAAACGTGGGGGGGGACTGAAGCTTTCTTT. Protein product: CASSETWGGTEAFF. The chain carries TRBV6-1 and TRBJ1-1, with D perhaps TRBD1 (5 bases). Germline V gene sequence: CDR1 MNHNS, CDR2 SASEGT. The V gene lost 8 bases and the J gene lost 5 bases, with 18 bases spanning the gap. The CDR3 consists of 14 residues.

The chain combines TRBV9 with TRBJ2-3; perhaps TRBD1 as D (7 bases). The CDR3 is 15 amino acids. V lost 4 bases and J 4 bases, leaving 16 bases between the germline ends. The germline gives CDR1 SGDLS, CDR2 YYNGEE. The CDR3 sequence is CASSNHGGGPDTQYF. The DNA of the CDR3 is TGTGCCAGCAGCAACCACGGAGGGGGCCCAGATACGCAGTATTTT.

The CDR3 sequence is CASSPFAAGGVNTEAFF. The CDR3, as DNA: TGTGCCAGTAGTCCCTTTGCCGCAGGGGGCGTGAACACTGAAGCTTTCTTT. The V call is TRBV19, the J call TRBJ1-1; 8 bases map to TRBD1. Germline V gene lookup returns CDR1 LNHDA and CDR2 SQIVND (reference sequence). The CDR3 covers 17 residues. V trimming: 5 bases; J trimming: 0 bases; junction bases outside the gene matches: 11.

The chain carries TRBV13 and TRBJ1-4; a possible D gene is TRBD1 (5 bases). The CDR3 sequence is 14 residues long. Germline loops: CDR1 PRHDT, CDR2 FYEKMQ (reference sequence). The V gene lost 1 base and the J gene lost 8 bases, with 11 bases spanning the gap. The CDR3: CASSLDRQREKLFF. CDR3 nucleotides: TGTGCCAGCAGCTTAGATCGACAGAGAGAAAAACTGTTTTTT.

The genes are TRBV19 and TRBJ1-2; D perhaps matches TRBD1 (5 bases). Germline CDR1 and CDR2: LNHDA and SQIVND (reference sequence). The V gene lost 4 bases and the J gene lost 8 bases, with 20 bases spanning the gap. CDR3 length equals 15 residues. CDR3 sequence reads: CASSTRDAPIEGYTF. As DNA, the CDR3 is TGTGCCAGTAGTACTCGGGACGCCCCGATAGAGGGCTACACCTTC.

This clone rates as large (0.1 to 1%). The sample carries other DNA sequences with the same CDR3. This rearrangement joins TRBV6-1 to TRBJ2-5, with 9 bases identical to TRBD1. The CDR3 has 16 residues. The V gene end was trimmed by 2 bases and the J gene end by 5 bases; junction bases not matched to a gene: 9. In germline, CDR1 is MNHNS, CDR2 SASEGT. CDR3 bases: TGTGCCAGCAGTGAACCGGGGACAGGGACGAGGGAGACCCAGTACTTC. Its translation: CASSEPGTGTRETQYF.

The table lists this clone with a few counts. The chain has TRBV9 and TRBJ2-7, with 13 bases aligning to TRBD2. V lost 0 bases to trimming and J lost 5 bases; unmatched junction nucleotides: 2. Looked up from germline, CDR1 is SGDLS and CDR2 is YYNGEE. The CDR3 extends over 15 amino acids. CDR3 sequence reads: CASSVGGLAGDEQYF. As DNA, the CDR3 is TGTGCCAGCAGCGTAGGAGGACTAGCGGGAGACGAGCAGTACTTC.

The V and J genes are TRBV29-1 and TRBJ2-7, with D unclear. Deletions cut 0 bases from V and 7 bases from J, with 16 bases between. This CDR3 comprises 14 residues. CDR1 is SQVTM, CDR2 ANQGSEA, per germline. CDR3 DNA sequence: TGCAGCGTTGAAGAGGTCCGGACCCCTGGGGAGCAGTACTTC. Translation: CSVEEVRTPGEQYF.

This chain connects TRBV6-1 to TRBJ2-7, with 7 nucleotides matching TRBD2. Germline CDR1 and CDR2: MNHNS and SASEGT. With 1 base clipped from V and 4 bases from J, the junction kept 7 bases outside the gene matches. This CDR3 has 15 amino acids. Here the CDR3 DNA reads TGTGCCAGCAGTGAAGAGGCGGGAGTCCCGTACGAGCAGTACTTC. Amino acid sequence: CASSEEAGVPYEQYF.

This clone was observed a single time. This rearrangement joins TRBV28 to TRBJ1-5; TRBD1 is a possible D gene (5 bases). Trimming shortened V by 7 bases and J by 4 bases, and 17 bases separated the two germline ends. The CDR3 totals 15 residues. Germline-derived CDR1 and CDR2 are MDHEN and SYDVKM. The CDR3 DNA is TGTGCCAGCACCAGGATCGGAGGGGTGAATCAGCCCCAGCATTTT. Its protein product is CASTRIGGVNQPQHF.

The rearrangement links TRBV6-5 to TRBJ2-2; D remains ambiguous. The CDR3 length is 16 residues. Trimming cost V 0 bases and J 1 base, with 9 bases left between them. Germline-derived CDR1 and CDR2 are MNHEY and SVGAGI. The CDR3 nucleotides read TGTGCCAGCAGTTACTCAGCTGCCCTGAACACCGGGGAGCTGTTTTTT. Translation gives CASSYSAALNTGELFF.

The J gene is TRBJ2-2, the V gene TRBV10-3; D remains ambiguous. Trimming removed 3 bases at V and 1 base at J, with 3 bases between. The V gene's germline CDR1 is ENHRY and CDR2 SYGVKD. CDR3 length: 13 residues. The CDR3 spells CAISDLNTGELFF. CDR3 sequence (DNA): TGTGCCATCAGTGATCTGAACACCGGGGAGCTGTTTTTT.

The chain employs TRBV19 and TRBJ1-1; D is uncertain. Germline values: CDR1 LNHDA, CDR2 SQIVND (reference sequence). The CDR3 is 13 residues long. V shed 3 bases and J shed 7 bases, with 12 bases lying between them. The CDR3 DNA reads TGTGCCAGTAGTATCCAAGCTATACATGAAGCTTTCTTT. Amino acid sequence: CASSIQAIHEAFF.

This sequence joins TRBV27 and TRBJ2-1; 13 positions agree with TRBD2. V shed 5 bases, J shed 10 bases, and the junction held 8 bases outside the gene matches. The germline CDR1 and CDR2 sequences are MNHEY and SMNVEV (reference sequence). The CDR3 covers 15 residues. Written as DNA, the CDR3 is TGTGCCAGCAGTCCCGGGACTAGCGGGATTAGAGAGCAGTTCTTC. Translated: CASSPGTSGIREQFF.

The J gene is TRBJ1-4, the V gene TRBV5-4; 8 positions agree with TRBD1. The V gene's germline CDR1 is SGHNT and CDR2 YYREEE (reference sequence). Trimming at V came to 1 base and at J to 10 bases, leaving 18 bases not matched to a gene. CDR3 length: 18 amino acids. In DNA, the CDR3 is TGTGCCAGCAGCTTGTTGGTATCGACAGGGGAGGAAAGAGGAAAACTGTTTTTT. Translated, it gives CASSLLVSTGEERGKLFF. Full variable domain (missing parts from reference TRBV5-4 and TRBJ1-4): ETGVTQSPTHLIKTRGQQVTLRCSSQSGHNTVSWYQQALGQGPQFIFQYYREEENGRGNFPPRFSGLQFPNYSSELNVNALELDDSALYLCASSLLVSTGEERGKLFFGSGTQLSVL.

The chain combines TRBV28 with TRBJ2-2; D might be TRBD2 (5 bases). The CDR3 spans 15 residues. Trimming shortened V by 3 bases and J by 2 bases, and 10 bases separated the two germline ends. Germline-derived CDR1 and CDR2 are MDHEN and SYDVKM. The CDR3 region is CASSLVRGNTGELFF. The CDR3, as DNA: TGTGCCAGCAGTTTGGTTCGGGGAAACACCGGGGAGCTGTTTTTT.

The rearrangement uses TRBV9 and TRBJ2-1; tentatively, D is TRBD1 (6 bases). V lost 2 bases, J lost 2 bases, and 14 bases lay in between. The germline CDR1 and CDR2 sequences are SGDLS and YYNGEE. This CDR3 has 16 residues. The CDR3 region has the DNA TGTGCCAGCAGCGTCACGGACAGTCGCACCTACAATGAGCAGTTCTTC. Its translation is CASSVTDSRTYNEQFF.

The chain couples TRBV19 to TRBJ2-3, with 8 bases fitting TRBD2. CDR1 LNHDA and CDR2 SQIVND come from the germline V gene (reference sequence). V shed 6 bases, J shed 1 base, and the junction held 6 bases outside the gene matches. The CDR3 spans 15 residues. CDR3 protein: CASSLAGPGTDTQYF. The CDR3 DNA reads TGTGCCAGTAGCTTAGCGGGACCTGGCACAGATACGCAGTATTTT.

CDR3 in amino acids: CASTLGQVGYTF. DNA of the CDR3: TGTGCCAGCACCTTAGGACAGGTGGGCTACACCTTC. The chain links TRBV2 to TRBJ1-2; TRBD1 agrees at 7 bases. The CDR3 is 12 residues long. The trim removed 7 bases at V and 8 bases at J, leaving 7 bases unmatched. Germline CDR1 SNHLY, CDR2 FYNNEI.

This chain uses TRBV19 with TRBJ1-5; perhaps TRBD1 as D (5 bases). The CDR3 is 15 residues long. Trimming removed 1 base from V and 0 bases from J, with 7 bases in between. CDR1 and CDR2 from the germline V gene are LNHDA and SQIVND (reference sequence). The CDR3 sequence is CASSIAGSSNQPQHF. The CDR3 DNA sequence: TGTGCCAGTAGTATAGCAGGGAGTAGCAATCAGCCCCAGCATTTT. The complete variable domain, with remaining parts taken from reference TRBV19 and TRBJ1-5, reads DGGITQSPKYLFRKEGQNVTLSCEQNLNHDAMYWYRQDPGQGLRLIYYSQIVNDFQKGDIAEGYSVSREKKESFPLTVTSAQKNPTAFYLCASSIAGSSNQPQHFGDGTRLSIL.

V and J are TRBV7-9 and TRBJ2-5, with 8 positions matching TRBD1. The CDR3 sequence is 13 residues long. Germline V lookup: CDR1 SEHNR, CDR2 FQNEAQ (reference sequence). J gave up 2 bases and V 5 bases, and 1 base lay outside the gene matches. The CDR3 region is CASSRTGQETQYF. DNA of the CDR3: TGTGCCAGCAGCCGGACAGGGCAAGAGACCCAGTACTTC.

By frequency in the sample, this clone is large. J is TRBJ2-1 and V is TRBV30; TRBD2 matches at 9 bases. CDR1 is GTSNPN and CDR2 is SVGIG in the germline V gene (reference sequence). V shed 2 bases, J shed 1 base, and the junction held 6 bases outside the gene matches. CDR3 length equals 16 residues. Written as DNA, the CDR3 is TGTGCCTGGAGTCTCTGGACTAGCGAGTCCTACAATGAGCAGTTCTTC. The encoded protein is CAWSLWTSESYNEQFF.